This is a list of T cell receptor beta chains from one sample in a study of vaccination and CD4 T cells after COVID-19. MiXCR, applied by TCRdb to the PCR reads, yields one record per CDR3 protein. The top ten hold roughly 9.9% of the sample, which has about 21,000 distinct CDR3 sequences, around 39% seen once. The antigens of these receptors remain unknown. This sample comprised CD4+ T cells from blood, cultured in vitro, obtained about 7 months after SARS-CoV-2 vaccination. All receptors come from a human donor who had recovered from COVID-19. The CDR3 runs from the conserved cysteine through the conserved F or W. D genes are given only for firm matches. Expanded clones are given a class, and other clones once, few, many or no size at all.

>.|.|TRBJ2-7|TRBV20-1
TGCAGTGCAAAAAACGACTACGAGCAGTACTTC
CSAKNDYEQYF
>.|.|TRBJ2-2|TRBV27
TGTGCCAGCAGTTTAGGGAGTGCGAACACCGGGGAGCTGTTTTTT
CASSLGSANTGELFF
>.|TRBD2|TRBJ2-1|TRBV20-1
TGCAGTGCTAGAGAGTCCCTGGGGGGGAAGGAGTTCTTC
CSARESLGGKEFF
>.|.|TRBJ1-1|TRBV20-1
TGCAGTGCTATAGGTAGGGTTCGGGGTGAAGCTTTCTTT
CSAIGRVRGEAFF
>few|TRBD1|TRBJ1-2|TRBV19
TGTGCCAGTAGAACGGGACAGGGGATGGATGGCTACACCTTC
CASRTGQGMDGYTF
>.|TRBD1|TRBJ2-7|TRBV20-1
TGCAGTGCTAGAGGGGGGACAGGGGAGTCCTACGAGCAGTACTTC
CSARGGTGESYEQYF
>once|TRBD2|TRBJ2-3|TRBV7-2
TGTACCAGCAGCTCTGGGACTAGCGGGACTGCCGGCACAGATACGCAGTATTTT
CTSSSGTSGTAGTDTQYF
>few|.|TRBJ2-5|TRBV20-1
TGCAGTGCTAGAGATCGTCTCAAAGAGACCCAGTACTTC
CSARDRLKETQYF
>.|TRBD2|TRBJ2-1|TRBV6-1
TGTGCCAGCAGGGGACTACTTCCCGGTGCCTACAATGAGCAGTTCTTC
CASRGLLPGAYNEQFF
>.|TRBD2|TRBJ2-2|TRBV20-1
TGCAGTGCAACGAGCGGGAATTTCGCCGGGGAGCTGTTTTTT
CSATSGNFAGELFF
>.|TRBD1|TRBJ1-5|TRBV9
TGTGCCAGCAGCGCGACAGGGAATCAGCCCCAGCATTTT
CASSATGNQPQHF
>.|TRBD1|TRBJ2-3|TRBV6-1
TGTGCCAGTCACCCGGACAGGGGACCCACAGATACGCAGTATTTT
CASHPDRGPTDTQYF
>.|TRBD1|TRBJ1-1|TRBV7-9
TGTGCCAGCAGCCCGCTCGGACAGGGAAGGAACACTGAAGCTTTCTTT
CASSPLGQGRNTEAFF
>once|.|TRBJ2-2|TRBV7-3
TGTGCCAGCAGCGGCAAATCCGGGGAGCTGTTTTTT
CASSGKSGELFF
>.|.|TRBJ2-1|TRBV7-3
TGTGCCAGCAGCTTAATAGGGGACTACAATGAGCAGTTCTTC
CASSLIGDYNEQFF
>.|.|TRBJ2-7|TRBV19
TGTGCCAGTAGTATAAGTTGGCAGGCAGCCTACGAGCAGTACTTC
CASSISWQAAYEQYF
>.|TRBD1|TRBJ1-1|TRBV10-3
TGTGCCATCCGGACAGGGGAGAACACTGAAGCTTTCTTT
CAIRTGENTEAFF
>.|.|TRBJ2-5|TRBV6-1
TGTGCCAGCACCGAAGAGACCCAGTACTTC
CASTEETQYF
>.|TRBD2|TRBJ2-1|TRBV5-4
TGTGCCAGCAGCACCGCCTCTAGCGGGAGAGTGAATGAGCAGTTCTTC
CASSTASSGRVNEQFF
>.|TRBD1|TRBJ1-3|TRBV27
TGTGCCAGCAGAACCTGGGACAGCTCTGGAAACACCATATATTTT
CASRTWDSSGNTIYF
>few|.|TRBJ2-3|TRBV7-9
TGTGCCAGCAGTGGAAAAGATACGCAGTATTTT
CASSGKDTQYF
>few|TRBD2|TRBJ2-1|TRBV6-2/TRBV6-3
TGTGCCAGCAGTAGGACTAGCGAGACCTACAATGAGCAGTTCTTC
CASSRTSETYNEQFF
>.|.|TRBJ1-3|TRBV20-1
TGCAGTGCTAGAGATCGCGGAAACACCATATATTTT
CSARDRGNTIYF
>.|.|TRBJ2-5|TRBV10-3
TGTGCCATCAGTGCAGATGAGGTGGCCCAGTACTTC
CAISADEVAQYF
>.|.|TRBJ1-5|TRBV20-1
TGCAGTGCAGGACGACAGAATCAGCCCCAGCATTTT
CSAGRQNQPQHF
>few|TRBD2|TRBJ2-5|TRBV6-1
TGTGCCAGCAGTCGAGGGACTAGGAGGATCAGCCAAGAGACCCAGTACTTC
CASSRGTRRISQETQYF
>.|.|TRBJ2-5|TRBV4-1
TGCGCCAGCAGCCAAGTATCTCTAGGGGCCTCGTCGAAGGAGACCCAGTACTTC
CASSQVSLGASSKETQYF
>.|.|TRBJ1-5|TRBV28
TGTGCCAGCAGTCAGCAACAGGGTTATCATCAGCCCCAGCATTTT
CASSQQQGYHQPQHF
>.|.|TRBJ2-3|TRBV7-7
TGTGCCAGCAGCTTATCGGGTCTAACAGATACGCAGTATTTT
CASSLSGLTDTQYF
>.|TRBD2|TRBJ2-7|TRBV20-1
TGCAGTGCTACCACTAGCGGAATAAGCTACGAGCAGTACTTC
CSATTSGISYEQYF
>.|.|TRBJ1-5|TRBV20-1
TGCAGTGCTATACGGGACAACTATAGCAATCAGCCCCAGCATTTT
CSAIRDNYSNQPQHF